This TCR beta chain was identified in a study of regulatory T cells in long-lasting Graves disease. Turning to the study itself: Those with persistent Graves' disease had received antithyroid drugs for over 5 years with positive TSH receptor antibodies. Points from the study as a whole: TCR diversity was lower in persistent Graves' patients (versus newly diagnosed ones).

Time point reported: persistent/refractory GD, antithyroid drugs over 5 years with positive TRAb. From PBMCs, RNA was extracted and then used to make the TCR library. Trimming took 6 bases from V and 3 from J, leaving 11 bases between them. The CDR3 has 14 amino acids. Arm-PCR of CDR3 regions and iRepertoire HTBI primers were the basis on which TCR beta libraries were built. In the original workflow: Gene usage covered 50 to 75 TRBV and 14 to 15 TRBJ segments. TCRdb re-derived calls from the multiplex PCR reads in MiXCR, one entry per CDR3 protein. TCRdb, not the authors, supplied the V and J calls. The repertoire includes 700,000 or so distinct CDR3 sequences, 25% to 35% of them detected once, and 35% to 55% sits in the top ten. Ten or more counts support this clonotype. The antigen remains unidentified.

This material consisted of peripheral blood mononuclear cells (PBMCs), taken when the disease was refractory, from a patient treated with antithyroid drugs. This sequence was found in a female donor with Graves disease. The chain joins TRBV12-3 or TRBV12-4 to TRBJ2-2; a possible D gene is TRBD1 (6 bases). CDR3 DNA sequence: TGTGCCAGCAGGCCGACAGGTTACACCGGGGAGCTGTTTTTT. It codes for CASRPTGYTGELFF.